This is a list of T cell receptor beta chains from one sample in a study of blood T cell repertoires in COVID-19. Some clones are missing from TCRdb's copy, which holds only in-frame ones; the method was immunoSEQ multiplex PCR. The repertoire holds about 190,000 clones, with almost 90% as singletons. The source material was peripheral blood. These receptors all come from a man in his forties or fifties with acute or convalescent COVID-19. Each CDR3 is given with its conserved first and last residue. D genes are given only for firm matches. Where a row states a size, it is once, few, many or the class of an expanded clone; other rows omit it.

.	TRBV10-3	TRBJ1-1	.	CAITAGGAEAFF	TGTGCCATCACGGCGGGAGGCGCTGAAGCTTTCTTT
.	TRBV7-9	TRBJ2-1	.	CASSLGSLNRDEQFF	TGTGCCAGCAGCTTAGGAAGCCTAAATCGAGATGAGCAGTTCTTC
once	TRBV6-4	TRBJ2-3	.	CASSPQGYTDTQYF	TGTGCCAGCAGTCCTCAGGGTTACACAGATACGCAGTATTTT
.	TRBV18	TRBJ1-3	.	CASSLEDSGNTIYF	TGTGCCAGCTCACTAGAAGACTCTGGAAACACCATATATTTT
.	TRBV10-3	TRBJ2-3	TRBD1	CAISERSGGDVTDTQYF	TGTGCCATCAGTGAGCGGTCAGGGGGAGATGTCACAGATACGCAGTATTTT
.	TRBV9	TRBJ1-3	TRBD1	CASSVARDSLLSGNTIYF	TGTGCCAGCAGCGTTGCTCGGGACAGCTTACTCTCTGGAAACACCATATATTTT
once	TRBV6-5	TRBJ2-3	.	CASSYTVADTQYF	TGTGCCAGCAGTTACACGGTGGCAGATACGCAGTATTTT
.	TRBV10-1	TRBJ2-4	.	CASSCQGAKNIQYF	TGCGCCAGCAGCTGCCAGGGCGCCAAAAACATTCAGTACTTC
.	TRBV28	TRBJ2-1	.	CASSFDNEQFF	TGTGCCAGCAGTTTCGACAATGAGCAGTTCTTC
.	TRBV19	TRBJ1-2	.	CATLGQGAHGYTF	TGTGCCACCTTGGGGCAGGGTGCCCATGGCTACACCTTC
.	TRBV19	TRBJ1-5	.	CASSAVVLQPQHF	TGTGCCAGTAGTGCGGTTGTTCTTCAGCCCCAGCATTTT
.	TRBV6-5	TRBJ2-1	TRBD2	CASSYSFMAGRDEQFF	TGTGCCAGCAGTTATAGCTTTATGGCAGGGAGGGATGAGCAGTTCTTC
.	TRBV10-3	TRBJ2-3	.	CAISEGTRTDTQYF	TGTGCCATCAGTGAGGGAACTAGAACAGATACGCAGTATTTT
.	TRBV15	TRBJ2-7	TRBD2	CATSREGGTTYEQYF	TGTGCCACCAGCAGAGAGGGGGGGACGACCTACGAGCAGTACTTC
.	TRBV19	TRBJ2-1	TRBD1	CASSFTGGRSYNEQFF	TGTGCCAGTAGTTTTACAGGGGGGAGATCCTACAATGAGCAGTTCTTC
once	TRBV6-2/TRBV6-3	TRBJ1-1	.	CASSYSSYTEAFF	TGTGCCAGCAGTTACTCGAGTTACACTGAAGCTTTCTTT
once	TRBV27	TRBJ2-5	TRBD1	CASSSGRGETQYF	TGTGCCAGCAGTAGTGGCAGGGGGGAGACCCAGTACTTC
.	TRBV3-1/TRBV3-2	TRBJ1-4	.	CASSQAEQGPNEKLFF	TGTGCCAGCAGCCAGGCCGAACAGGGACCTAATGAAAAACTGTTTTTT
.	TRBV27	TRBJ1-2	TRBD1	CASSARLTGGGGYTF	TGTGCCAGCAGCGCGCGTCTGACAGGGGGCGGGGGCTACACCTTC
.	TRBV29-1	TRBJ1-1	TRBD1	CSVENRLGTAYEAFF	TGCAGCGTTGAAAATCGGCTGGGGACAGCGTATGAAGCTTTCTTT